This T cell receptor beta chain was observed in a study of persistence of HIV-infected CD4 T cells. Regarding the study as a whole: Rare CMV-responding cells carrying HIV-1 proviruses were not analyzed separately for TCR.

CDR3 size: 14 residues. V was pared by 2 bases and J by 10 bases, with 15 bases between. CDR1 and CDR2 (germline): SEHNR, FQNEAQ (reference sequence). The table lists this clone with a few counts. What it binds is not known. The stimulus was an HIV-1 Gag 15-mer peptide pool, 1 ug/peptide/mL. Responding CD4+ T cells were sorted by upregulation of both CD40 ligand and CD69. Plasma HIV-1 RNA stayed below 50 copies/mL for at least 4 years. Sequencing used immunoSEQ version 4 in survey mode. Assay used: immunoSEQ multiplex PCR; TCRdb lists only in-frame clones, some missing. The sample lists fewer than 40,000 clones, roughly 70% occurring once.

The source of this sequence is an adult man with HIV who was CMV-seropositive. Sequencing used CD4+ T cells sorted from PBMCs after roughly 19-hour stimulation, obtained from a patient who received antiretroviral therapy. V usage is TRBV7-9 and J usage is TRBJ2-1; TRBD1 might be the D (5 bases). The CDR3 loop reads CASSLPTSTVEQFF. The CDR3 nucleotides are TGTGCCAGCAGCTTACCAACTTCGACAGTAGAGCAGTTCTTC.